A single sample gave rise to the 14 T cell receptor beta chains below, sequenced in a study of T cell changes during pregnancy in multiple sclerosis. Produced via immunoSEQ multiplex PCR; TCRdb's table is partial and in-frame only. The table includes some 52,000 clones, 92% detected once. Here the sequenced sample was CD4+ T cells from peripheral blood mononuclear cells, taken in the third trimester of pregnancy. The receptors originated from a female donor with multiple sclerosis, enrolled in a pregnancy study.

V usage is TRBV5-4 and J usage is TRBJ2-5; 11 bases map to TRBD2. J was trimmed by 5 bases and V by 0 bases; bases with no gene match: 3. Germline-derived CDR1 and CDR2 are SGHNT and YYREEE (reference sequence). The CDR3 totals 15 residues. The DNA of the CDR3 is TGTGCCAGCAGCTTGGTAGCGGGGGGGCCGGAGACCCAGTACTTC. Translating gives CASSLVAGGPETQYF.

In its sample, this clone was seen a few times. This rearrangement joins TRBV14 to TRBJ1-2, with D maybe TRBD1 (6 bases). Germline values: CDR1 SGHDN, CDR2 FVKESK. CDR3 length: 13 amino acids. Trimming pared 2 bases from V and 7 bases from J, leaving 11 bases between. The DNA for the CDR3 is TGTGCCAGCAGCCAAATACAGGGAAGTGGCTACACCTTC. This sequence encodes CASSQIQGSGYTF.

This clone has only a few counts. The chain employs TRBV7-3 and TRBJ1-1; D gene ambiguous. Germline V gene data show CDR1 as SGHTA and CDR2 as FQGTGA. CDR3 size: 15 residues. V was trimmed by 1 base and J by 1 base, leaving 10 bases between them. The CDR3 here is CASSLSVTSNTEAFF. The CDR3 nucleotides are TGTGCCAGCAGCTTAAGCGTCACTTCGAACACTGAAGCTTTCTTT.

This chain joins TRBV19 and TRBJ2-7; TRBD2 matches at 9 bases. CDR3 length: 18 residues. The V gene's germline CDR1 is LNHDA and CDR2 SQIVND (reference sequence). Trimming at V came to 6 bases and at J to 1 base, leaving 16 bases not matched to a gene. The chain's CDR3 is CASSLKGASGAASYEQYF. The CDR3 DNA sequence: TGTGCCAGTAGCCTTAAGGGGGCTAGCGGGGCCGCTTCCTACGAGCAGTACTTC.

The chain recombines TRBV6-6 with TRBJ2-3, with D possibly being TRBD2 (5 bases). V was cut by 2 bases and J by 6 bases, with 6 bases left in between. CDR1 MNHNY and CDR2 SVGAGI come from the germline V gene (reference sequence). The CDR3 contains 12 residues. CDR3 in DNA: TGTGCCAGCAGTTACATAGCGGATACGCAGTATTTT. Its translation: CASSYIADTQYF.

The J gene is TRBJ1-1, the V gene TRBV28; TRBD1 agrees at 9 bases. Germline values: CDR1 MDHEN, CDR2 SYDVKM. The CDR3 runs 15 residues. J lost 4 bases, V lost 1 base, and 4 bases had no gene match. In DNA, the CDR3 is TGTGCCAGCAGTTTATTGCCGGACAGGGGCACTGAAGCTTTCTTT. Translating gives CASSLLPDRGTEAFF.

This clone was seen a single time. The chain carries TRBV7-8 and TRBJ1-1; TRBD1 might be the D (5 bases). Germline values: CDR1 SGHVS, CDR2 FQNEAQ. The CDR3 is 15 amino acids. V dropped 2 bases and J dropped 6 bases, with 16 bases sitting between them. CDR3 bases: TGTGCCAGCAGCTTAAAAAGGTGGGCGGGGGCTGAAGCTTTCTTT. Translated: CASSLKRWAGAEAFF.

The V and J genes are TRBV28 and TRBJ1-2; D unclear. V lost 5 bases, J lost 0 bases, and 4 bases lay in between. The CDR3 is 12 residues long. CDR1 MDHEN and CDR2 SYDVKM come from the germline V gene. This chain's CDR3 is CASSPSNYGYTF. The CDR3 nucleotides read TGTGCCAGCAGTCCGTCTAACTATGGCTACACCTTC.

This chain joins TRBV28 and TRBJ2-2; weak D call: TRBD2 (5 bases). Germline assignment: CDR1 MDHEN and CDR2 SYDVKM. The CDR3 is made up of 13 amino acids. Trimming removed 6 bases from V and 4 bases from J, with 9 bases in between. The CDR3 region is CASRGRSTGELFF. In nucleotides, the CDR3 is TGTGCCAGCAGAGGGAGAAGCACCGGGGAGCTGTTTTTT.

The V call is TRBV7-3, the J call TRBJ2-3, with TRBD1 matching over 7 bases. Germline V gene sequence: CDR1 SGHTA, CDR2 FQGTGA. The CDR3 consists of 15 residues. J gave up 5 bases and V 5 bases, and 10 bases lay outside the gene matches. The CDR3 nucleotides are TGTGCCAGCAGCCTTACCCCGACAGGGCAAGATACGCAGTATTTT. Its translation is CASSLTPTGQDTQYF.

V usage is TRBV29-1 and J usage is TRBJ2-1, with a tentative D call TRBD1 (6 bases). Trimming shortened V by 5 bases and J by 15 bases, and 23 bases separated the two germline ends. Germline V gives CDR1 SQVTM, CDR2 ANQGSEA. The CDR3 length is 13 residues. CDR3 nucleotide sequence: TGCAGCGTTCAACTAAACAGGGTCACGGACCTGTTCTTC. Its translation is CSVQLNRVTDLFF.

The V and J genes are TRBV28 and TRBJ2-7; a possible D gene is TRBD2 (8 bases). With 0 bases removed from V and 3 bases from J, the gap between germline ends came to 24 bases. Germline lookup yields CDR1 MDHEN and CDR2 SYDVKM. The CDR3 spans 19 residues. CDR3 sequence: CASSLWGQGDLREVYEQYF. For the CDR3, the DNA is TGTGCCAGCAGTTTATGGGGGCAGGGGGACTTGCGGGAGGTCTACGAGCAGTACTTC.

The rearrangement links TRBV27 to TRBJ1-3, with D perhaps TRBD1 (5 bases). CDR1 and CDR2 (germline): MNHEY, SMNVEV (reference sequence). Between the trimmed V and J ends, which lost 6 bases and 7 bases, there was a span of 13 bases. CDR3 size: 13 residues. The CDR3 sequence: CASSRTGGNTIYF. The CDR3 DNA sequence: TGTGCCAGCAGCCGAACCGGGGGTAACACCATATATTTT.

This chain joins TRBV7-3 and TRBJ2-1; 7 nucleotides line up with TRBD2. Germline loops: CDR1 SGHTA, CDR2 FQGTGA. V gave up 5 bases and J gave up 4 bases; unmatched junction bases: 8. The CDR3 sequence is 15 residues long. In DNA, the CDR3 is TGTGCCAGCAGCCTGGGACTACCAGATTACAATGAGCAGTTCTTC. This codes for CASSLGLPDYNEQFF.